Included here is one TCR beta chain sequence, with context. Source study methods: For nucleated cells, counts were estimated from reference gene primer amplification. Libraries were prepared by immunoSEQ multiplex PCR; TCRdb keeps only in-frame clonotypes and omits some of them. V and J calls plus clone size are reproduced from that table; the DNA served to infer D and trimming. The sample yields 28,000 or so clones, approximately 85% seen once. The trim removed 5 bases at V and 7 bases at J, leaving 6 bases unmatched. Germline V gene sequence: CDR1 LNHNV, CDR2 YYDKDF (reference sequence). The CDR3 is made up of 15 amino acids. While infection was still active, Seattle patients were enrolled and then followed longitudinally. This entry belongs to a study of blood T cell repertoires in COVID-19. Overall study context: COVID-19 samples collected from the United States, Italy and Spain covered acute and convalescent phases. Sources were T cells, B-cell-depleted T cells, or PBMCs; the material itself was cDNA or gDNA.

The V and J genes are TRBV15 and TRBJ2-2, with TRBD1 identical over 11 bases. The sequenced material came from peripheral blood. The receptor comes from a man in his fifties or sixties with COVID-19, enrolled during active disease. CDR3: CATSVGQGGGGELFF. The CDR3 nucleotides read TGTGCCACCAGCGTGGGACAGGGGGGAGGCGGGGAGCTGTTTTTT.